Detailed here is one T cell receptor beta chain. These data come from a study of blood T cell repertoires in COVID-19. As for the study in general: Collection of acute and convalescent COVID-19 samples took place in the United States, Italy and Spain. T cells, B-cell-depleted T cells, or PBMCs provided the cDNA or gDNA that served as material.

Method: immunoSEQ multiplex PCR; TCRdb's copy keeps in-frame clones and lacks some. The sample contains over 90,000 clones, 87% of which appear only once. CDR3 length: 15 residues. With 8 bases clipped from V and 5 bases from J, the junction kept 10 bases outside the gene matches. Germline CDR1 and CDR2: LNHDA and SQIVND (reference sequence). What was sequenced was peripheral blood. The chain employs TRBV19 and TRBJ2-2; 8 bases map to TRBD1. The sequence came from a man aged 50-59 years with active COVID-19. The CDR3 DNA reads as TGTGCCAGTCGTAGGAACAGGGGGGTTACCGGGGAGCTGTTTTTT. This codes for CASRRNRGVTGELFF.